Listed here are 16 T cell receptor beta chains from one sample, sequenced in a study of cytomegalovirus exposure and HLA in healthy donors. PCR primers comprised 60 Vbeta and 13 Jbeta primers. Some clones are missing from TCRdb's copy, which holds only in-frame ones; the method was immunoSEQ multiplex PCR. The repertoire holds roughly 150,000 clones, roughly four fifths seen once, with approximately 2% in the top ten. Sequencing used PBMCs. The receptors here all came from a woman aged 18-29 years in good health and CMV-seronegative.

In DNA, the CDR3 is TGTGCCAGCAGTTACTCTAGCAATCCGTCAGGAAACACCATATATTTT. Protein: CASSYSSNPSGNTIYF. The rearrangement uses TRBV6-5 and TRBJ1-3; no firm D call. Trimming removed 0 bases from V and 4 bases from J, with 13 bases in between. This CDR3 is 16 amino acids long. CDR1 is MNHEY, CDR2 SVGAGI, per germline.

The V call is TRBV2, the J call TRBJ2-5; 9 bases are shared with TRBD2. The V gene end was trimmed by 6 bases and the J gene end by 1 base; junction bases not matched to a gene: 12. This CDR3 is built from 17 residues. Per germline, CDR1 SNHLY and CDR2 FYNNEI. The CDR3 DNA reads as TGTGCCAGCAGGTCGGGCCTGACTAGCGGCACCCAAGAGACCCAGTACTTC. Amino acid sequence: CASRSGLTSGTQETQYF.

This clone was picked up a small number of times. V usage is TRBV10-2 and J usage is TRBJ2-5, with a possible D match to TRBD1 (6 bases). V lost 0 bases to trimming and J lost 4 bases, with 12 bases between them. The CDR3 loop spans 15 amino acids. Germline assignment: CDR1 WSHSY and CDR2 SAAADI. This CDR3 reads CASSESAGAVETQYF. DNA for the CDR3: TGCGCCAGCAGTGAGTCGGCAGGGGCGGTAGAGACCCAGTACTTC.

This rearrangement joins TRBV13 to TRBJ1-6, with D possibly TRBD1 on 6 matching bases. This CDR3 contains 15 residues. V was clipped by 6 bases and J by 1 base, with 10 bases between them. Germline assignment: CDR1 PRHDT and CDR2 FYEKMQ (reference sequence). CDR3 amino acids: CASRVQGSYNSPLHF. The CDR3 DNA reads TGTGCCAGCAGAGTCCAGGGGTCCTATAATTCACCCCTCCACTTT.

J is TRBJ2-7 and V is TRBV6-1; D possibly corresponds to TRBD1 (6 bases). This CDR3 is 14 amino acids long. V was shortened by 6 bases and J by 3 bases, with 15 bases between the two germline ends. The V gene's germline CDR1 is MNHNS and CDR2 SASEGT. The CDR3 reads CASSLAGTFYEQYF. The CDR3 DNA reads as TGTGCCAGCAGCCTAGCCGGGACATTCTACGAGCAGTACTTC.

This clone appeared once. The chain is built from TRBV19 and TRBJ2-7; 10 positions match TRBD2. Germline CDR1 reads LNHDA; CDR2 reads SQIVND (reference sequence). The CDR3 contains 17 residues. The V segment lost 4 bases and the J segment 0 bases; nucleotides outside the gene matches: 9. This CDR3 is CASSTPKAGGPSYEQYF. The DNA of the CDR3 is TGTGCCAGTAGTACCCCCAAAGCGGGAGGGCCCTCCTACGAGCAGTACTTC.

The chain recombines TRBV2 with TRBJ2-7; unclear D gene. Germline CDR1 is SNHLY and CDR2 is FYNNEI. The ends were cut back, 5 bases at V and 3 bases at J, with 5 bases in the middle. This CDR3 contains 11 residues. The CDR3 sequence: CASSHSYEQYF. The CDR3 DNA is TGTGCCAGCAGTCACAGCTACGAGCAGTACTTC.

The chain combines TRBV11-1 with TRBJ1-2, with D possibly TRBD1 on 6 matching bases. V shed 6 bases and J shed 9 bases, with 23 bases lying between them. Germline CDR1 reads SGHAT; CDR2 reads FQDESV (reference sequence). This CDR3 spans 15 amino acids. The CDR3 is CASSPSTEQGQSYTF. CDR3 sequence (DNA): TGTGCCAGCAGTCCAAGCACAGAACAGGGACAAAGCTACACCTTC.

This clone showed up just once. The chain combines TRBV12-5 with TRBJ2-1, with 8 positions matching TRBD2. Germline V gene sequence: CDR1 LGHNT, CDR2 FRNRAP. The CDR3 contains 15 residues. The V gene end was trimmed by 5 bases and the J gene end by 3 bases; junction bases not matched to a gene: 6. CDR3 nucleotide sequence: TGTGCTAGTGGTCCGGCACGGGGGGGCTACAATGAGCAGTTCTTC. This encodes CASGPARGGYNEQFF.

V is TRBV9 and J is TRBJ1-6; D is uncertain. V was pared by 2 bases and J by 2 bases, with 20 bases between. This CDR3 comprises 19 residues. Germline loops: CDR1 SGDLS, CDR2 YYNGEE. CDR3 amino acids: CASSVGWEAQRTYNSPLHF. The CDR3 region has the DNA TGTGCCAGCAGCGTGGGATGGGAGGCGCAAAGGACCTATAATTCACCCCTCCACTTT. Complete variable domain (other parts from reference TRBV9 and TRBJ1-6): DSGVTQTPKHLITATGQRVTLRCSPRSGDLSVYWYQQSLDQGLQFLIQYYNGEERAKGNILERFSAQQFPDLHSELNLSSLELGDSALYFCASSVGWEAQRTYNSPLHFGNGTRLTVT.

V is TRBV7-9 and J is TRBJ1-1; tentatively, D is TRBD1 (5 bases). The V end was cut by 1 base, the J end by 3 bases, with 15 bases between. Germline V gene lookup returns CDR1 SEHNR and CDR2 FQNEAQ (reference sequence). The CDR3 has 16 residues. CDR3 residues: CASSLGGGRYDTEAFF. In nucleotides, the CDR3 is TGTGCCAGCAGCTTAGGGGGGGGAAGATATGACACTGAAGCTTTCTTT.

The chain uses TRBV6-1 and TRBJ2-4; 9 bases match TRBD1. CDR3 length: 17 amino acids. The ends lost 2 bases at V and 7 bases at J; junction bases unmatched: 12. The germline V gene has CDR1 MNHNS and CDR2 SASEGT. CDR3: CASSEYSRTGALNIQYF. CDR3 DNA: TGTGCCAGCAGTGAATATTCAAGGACAGGGGCGCTGAACATTCAGTACTTC.

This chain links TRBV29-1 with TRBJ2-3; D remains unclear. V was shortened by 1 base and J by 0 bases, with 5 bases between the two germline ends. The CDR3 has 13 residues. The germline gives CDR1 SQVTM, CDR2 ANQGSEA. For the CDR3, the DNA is TGCAGCGTTGAAGTGCAGAGCACAGATACGCAGTATTTT. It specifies CSVEVQSTDTQYF.

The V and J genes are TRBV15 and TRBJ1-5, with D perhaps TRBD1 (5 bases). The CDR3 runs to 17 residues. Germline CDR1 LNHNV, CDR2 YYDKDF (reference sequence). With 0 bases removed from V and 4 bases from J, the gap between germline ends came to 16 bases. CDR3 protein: CATSRDRNRLKNQPQHF. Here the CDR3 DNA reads TGTGCCACCAGCAGAGATCGGAACAGGCTTAAGAATCAGCCCCAGCATTTT.

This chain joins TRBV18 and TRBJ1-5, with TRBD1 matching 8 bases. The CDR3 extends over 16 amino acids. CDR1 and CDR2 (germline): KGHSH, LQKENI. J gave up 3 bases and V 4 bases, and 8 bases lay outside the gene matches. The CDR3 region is CASSLGSGGLNQPQHF. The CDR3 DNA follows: TGTGCCAGCTCACTTGGGTCAGGGGGCCTCAATCAGCCCCAGCATTTT.

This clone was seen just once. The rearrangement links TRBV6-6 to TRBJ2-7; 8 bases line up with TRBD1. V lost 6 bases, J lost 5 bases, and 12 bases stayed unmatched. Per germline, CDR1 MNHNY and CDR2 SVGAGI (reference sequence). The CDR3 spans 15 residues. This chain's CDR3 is CASRMNGQGRDEQYF. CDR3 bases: TGTGCCAGCAGAATGAACGGACAGGGTAGAGACGAGCAGTACTTC.